This T cell receptor beta chain is drawn from a study of control samples from healthy donors and cancer patients. Sequencing was performed with immunoSEQ multiplex PCR; in TCRdb, only in-frame clones are kept and a portion is missing. The sample includes tens of thousands of clones, 80% to 90% of them seen just once. The sequenced sample consisted of PBMCs. The TCR was taken from a woman aged 55-70 years with head and neck cancer.

CDR3 in DNA: TGTGCCAGCAGCACGACAGGGGGCGGTGACGAAAAACTGTTTTTT. Translation: CASSTTGGGDEKLFF. The genes are TRBV7-6 and TRBJ1-4, with 10 bases lining up with TRBD1. This CDR3 region has 15 residues. After removal of 5 bases from V and 8 bases from J, the junction contained 8 bases not matched to a gene. Germline CDR1 reads SGHVS; CDR2 reads FNYEAQ.